This T cell receptor beta chain emerged from a study of blood T cell repertoires in COVID-19. Study summary: Nucleic acid was either cDNA or gDNA, and it came from T cells, B-cell-depleted T cells, or PBMCs.

Assay used: immunoSEQ multiplex PCR; TCRdb lists only in-frame clones, some missing. The sample consists of fewer than 500,000 clones, 81% of them appearing once. CDR1 KGHSH and CDR2 LQKENI come from the germline V gene. The CDR3 has 16 amino acids. Between the trimmed V and J ends, which lost 1 base and 1 base, there was a span of 13 bases. The chain has TRBV18 and TRBJ1-1; D is possibly TRBD1 (5 bases). The sample taken for sequencing was peripheral blood. The sequence was collected from a human donor with acute or convalescent COVID-19. The donor label of this sample is uncertain. Here the CDR3 reads CASSPRLRGGNTEAFF. DNA of the CDR3: TGTGCCAGCTCACCACGGTTGCGGGGGGGGAACACTGAAGCTTTCTTT.